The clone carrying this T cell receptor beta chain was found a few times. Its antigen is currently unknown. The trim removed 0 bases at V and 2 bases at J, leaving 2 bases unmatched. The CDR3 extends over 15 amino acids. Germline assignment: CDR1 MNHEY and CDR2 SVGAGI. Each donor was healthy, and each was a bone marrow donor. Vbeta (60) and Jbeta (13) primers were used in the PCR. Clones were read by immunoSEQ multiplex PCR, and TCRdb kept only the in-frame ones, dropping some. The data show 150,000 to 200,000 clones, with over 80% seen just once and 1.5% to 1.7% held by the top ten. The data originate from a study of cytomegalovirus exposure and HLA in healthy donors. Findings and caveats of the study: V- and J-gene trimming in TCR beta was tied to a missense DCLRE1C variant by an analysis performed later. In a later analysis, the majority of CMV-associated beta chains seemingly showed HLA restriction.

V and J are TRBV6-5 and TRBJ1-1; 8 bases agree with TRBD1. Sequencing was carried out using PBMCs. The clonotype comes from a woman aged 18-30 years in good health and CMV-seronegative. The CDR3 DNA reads TGTGCCAGCAGTTACTCCGGGACAGGTAACACTGAAGCTTTCTTT. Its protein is CASSYSGTGNTEAFF.